This T cell receptor (beta chain) originates from a study of blood T cell repertoires in COVID-19. In the study overall: Samples of COVID-19 (acute and convalescent) were obtained from the United States, Italy and Spain. Sources were T cells, B-cell-depleted T cells, or PBMCs; the material itself was cDNA or gDNA.

The V gene's germline CDR1 is MNHEY and CDR2 SVGAGI. The CDR3 runs 15 residues. Between the trimmed V and J ends, which lost 5 bases and 0 bases, there was a span of 12 bases. Repertoires were generated with immunoSEQ multiplex PCR, while TCRdb's copy carries only in-frame clones and drops some. The data hold 150,000 to 200,000 clones, with roughly four fifths observed a single time. Seattle patient enrollment occurred during active infection, with longitudinal follow-up thereafter. The chain has TRBV6-5 and TRBJ2-3, with D maybe TRBD1 (5 bases). Sequenced material: peripheral blood. The clonotype originates from a woman older than 75 with COVID-19, enrolled during active disease. Here the CDR3 reads CASSRGLTSTDTQYF. The CDR3 nucleotides read TGTGCCAGCAGTAGGGGCCTCACTAGCACAGATACGCAGTATTTT.